The clone carrying this TCR beta chain was found once. Here immunoSEQ multiplex PCR was the method, and the copy in TCRdb shows in-frame clones only, minus some. The sample has about 160,000 clones, 80% to 85% seen once. These data belong to a study of blood T cell repertoires in COVID-19. The V and J ends lost 4 bases and 8 bases, in that order; junction bases with no gene match: 8. In germline, CDR1 is SGHRS, CDR2 YFSETQ. The CDR3 spans 13 residues. The chain joins TRBV5-1 to TRBJ1-2; 7 positions agree with TRBD1. This sequence originates from a woman aged 80 or over with active or convalescent COVID-19. Input material: peripheral blood. The CDR3 nucleotides are TGCGCCAGCAGCCCCGAAGGGGGCGAAGGCTACACCTTC. Residues: CASSPEGGEGYTF.